This T cell receptor (beta chain) was documented in a study of CXCR3-negative and CXCR3-positive naive CD8 T cells. Study results and caveats: After cryopreservation, expression of CXCR3 was partially reduced, and most assays were run with fresh PBMCs. Hydrophobicity was higher for TRB CDR3s found in CXCR3-positive naive cells than in CXCR3-negative naive cells. Memory CD8+ cells showed much lower diversity, while both naive subsets were comparably high.

Of note for this clonotype: The antigen is undetermined.

Researchers reported sorting every CD8+ T cell subset in triplicate, 300,000 cells per sort. CDR3 length: 16 residues. CDR1 is LGHNA and CDR2 is YNFKEQ in the germline V gene. cDNA libraries for TRB were generated by 5' RACE incorporating UMI labels. TCRdb reanalyzed the 5' RACE reads and collapses them to one entry per CDR3 protein, without DNA. Recorded here are about 3,400 distinct CDR3 sequences; the top ten clones represent around 2.4%. V and J are TRBV4-2 and TRBJ2-5; TCRdb names TRBD1, which stays unverified in the absence of DNA. Sequencing used naive CXCR3- CD8+ T cells from blood. Subset defined: CD45RO-CCR7+CD27+CD95- naive CD8+ T cells lacking CXCR3 (TNR3-). The TCR originated in a human donor in good health. Some clones in this sample may be carry-over from other donors' samples. The CDR3 sequence is CASSPTGGGDLETQYF.